The 17 T cell receptor beta chains listed next were all sequenced from one sample in a study of beta chain features in type 1 diabetes. Findings and caveats of the study: Among all four CD4+ subsets, Type 1 diabetes patients had TCRB CDR3s that were moderately but significantly shorter.

cDNA synthesis used the whole RNA isolate, giving expressed TCRB sequences. Assay: immunoSEQ multiplex PCR; the TCRdb copy retains only in-frame clones and omits some. The table has some 700,000 clones, roughly an eighth seen once; the top ten hold 0.022%. These TCRs are of unknown antigen specificity. Sequenced input: naive CD4+ T cells from blood. These TCRs come from a man aged 18 to 30 with type 1 diabetes.

This clone was picked up a small number of times. The V call is TRBV10-3, the J call TRBJ2-7; perhaps D is TRBD1 or TRBD2 (6 bases each). The germline V gene encodes CDR1 ENHRY and CDR2 SYGVKD. V lost 7 bases, J lost 5 bases, and 12 bases lay in between. The CDR3 sequence is 12 residues long. This CDR3 is CAITRGGNEQYF. The DNA for the CDR3 is TGTGCCATCACCAGGGGAGGCAACGAGCAGTACTTC.

This chain joins TRBV21-1 and TRBJ1-3; the table's D call of TRBD1 was not tested on the DNA. TRBV21-1 represents a pseudogene. The CDR3 loop spans 14 amino acids. The CDR3, as DNA: TGTGCCAGCAGACCTACAGGGTATGGGCACACCATATATTTT. Its protein is CASRPTGYGHTIYF.

This clone was counted between two and nine times. The chain uses TRBV6-5 and TRBJ2-7; 11 bases match TRBD1. The V segment lost 4 bases and the J segment 3 bases; nucleotides outside the gene matches: 5. The CDR3 is made up of 15 amino acids. CDR1 and CDR2 (germline): MNHEY, SVGAGI. In DNA, the CDR3 is TGTGCCAGCAGTTCCGGACAGGGGGCTATCTACGAGCAGTACTTC. Its protein product is CASSSGQGAIYEQYF.

This clone has more than one count but fewer than ten. The chain recombines TRBV15 with TRBJ1-1; D remains unclear. V was clipped by 11 bases and J by 5 bases, with 15 bases between them. Looked up from germline, CDR1 is LNHNV and CDR2 is YYDKDF (reference sequence). The CDR3 spans 12 residues. The CDR3 loop reads CAAGRGGTEAFF. CDR3 coding DNA: TGTGCCGCTGGTCGGGGAGGGACTGAAGCTTTCTTT.

Concerning this clone itself: The same CDR3 can be traced to other DNA sequences in this sample. The DNA of the CDR3 is TGCGCCAGCAGCGCCGGACAGGGGGATGAAAAACTGTTTTTT. Translated: CASSAGQGDEKLFF. The chain employs TRBV5-1 and TRBJ1-4, with 10 bases lining up with TRBD1. V lost 4 bases, J lost 6 bases, and 3 bases stayed unmatched. CDR1 is SGHRS and CDR2 is YFSETQ in the germline V gene. This CDR3 spans 14 amino acids.

The rearrangement links TRBV5-6 to TRBJ2-2; 8 bases map to TRBD2. Germline V CDR1 and CDR2: SGHDT, YYEEEE. The trim removed 4 bases at V and 6 bases at J, leaving 5 bases unmatched. This CDR3 is built from 14 residues. The CDR3 loop is CASSPRLAPGELFF. The CDR3 bases are TGTGCCAGCAGCCCTAGACTAGCGCCCGGGGAGCTGTTTTTT.

Note on this clone: The same CDR3 arises from other DNA sequences in this sample as well. This sequence joins TRBV2 and TRBJ2-3; TRBD1 agrees at 8 bases. The trim removed 6 bases at V and 0 bases at J, leaving 2 bases unmatched. Germline CDR1 SNHLY, CDR2 FYNNEI. The CDR3 has 14 residues. The CDR3 is CASSGQGSTDTQYF. Written as DNA, the CDR3 is TGTGCCAGCAGCGGACAGGGAAGCACAGATACGCAGTATTTT.

This chain connects TRBV5-4 to TRBJ2-7; the D is unclear. Germline V CDR1 and CDR2: SGHNT, YYREEE (reference sequence). CDR3 length equals 14 residues. V lost 4 bases and J lost 12, with 23 bases in between. The CDR3: CASSPLSEGREMYF. The CDR3 DNA reads TGTGCCAGCAGCCCCCTTAGTGAAGGACGAGAGATGTACTTC.

V gene TRBV6-1 combines with J gene TRBJ2-5; D unresolved. V lost 1 base to trimming and J lost 2 bases, with 11 bases between them. In germline, CDR1 is MNHNS, CDR2 SASEGT. This CDR3 is 15 amino acids long. The chain's CDR3 is CASSEGSPLQETQYF. The CDR3 DNA is TGTGCCAGCAGTGAAGGGTCACCGTTGCAAGAGACCCAGTACTTC.

The chain carries TRBV19 and TRBJ1-2, with D unclear. Germline CDR1 is LNHDA and CDR2 is SQIVND (reference sequence). Trimming removed 8 bases from V and 2 bases from J, with 3 bases in between. CDR3 length: 10 amino acids. The CDR3 reads CASYNYGYTF. CDR3 nucleotide sequence: TGTGCCAGTTACAACTATGGCTACACCTTC.

This clone was seen a few times. CDR3 DNA sequence: TGTGCCATCAGGGGACAGGCCGATAATTCACCCCTCCACTTT. Amino acids: CAIRGQADNSPLHF. The chain has TRBV10-3 and TRBJ1-6, with 8 bases fitting TRBD1. The CDR3 is 14 amino acids. Germline V lookup: CDR1 ENHRY, CDR2 SYGVKD. With 6 bases clipped from V and 5 bases from J, the junction kept 3 bases outside the gene matches.

Here the CDR3 DNA reads TGTGCCACCTATTCACCCCTCCACTTT. Its protein product is CATYSPLHF. The chain uses TRBV5-6 and TRBJ1-6; D is uncertain. CDR1 and CDR2 (germline): SGHDT, YYEEEE. V lost 9 bases and J 8 bases, leaving 3 bases between the germline ends. This CDR3 has 9 residues.

This clone was seen more than once but under ten times. The genes are TRBV5-4 and TRBJ2-2, with D maybe TRBD1 (6 bases). The CDR3 spans 14 residues. Trimming removed 5 bases from V and 1 base from J, with 9 bases in between. CDR1 and CDR2 (germline): SGHNT, YYREEE (reference sequence). CDR3 amino acids: CASSRTVNTGELFF. CDR3 nucleotides: TGTGCCAGCAGTAGGACAGTGAACACCGGGGAGCTGTTTTTT.

The chain joins TRBV5-4 to TRBJ2-1; 12 bases are a match to TRBD1. V was pared by 3 bases and J by 7 bases, with 5 bases of the junction left unmatched. This CDR3 comprises 15 residues. Germline assignment: CDR1 SGHNT and CDR2 YYREEE (reference sequence). CDR3 loop: CASSSRDRGPNEQFF. The CDR3, as DNA: TGTGCCAGCAGCTCCCGGGACAGGGGGCCAAATGAGCAGTTCTTC.

The chain links TRBV14 to TRBJ1-2; tentatively, D is TRBD1 (6 bases). Per the germline V gene, CDR1 is SGHDN and CDR2 is FVKESK. The CDR3 is 14 residues long. V was cut by 2 bases and J by 2 bases, with 9 bases left in between. CDR3 region: CASSQSTGNYGYTF. In nucleotides, the CDR3 is TGTGCCAGCAGCCAATCTACAGGGAACTATGGCTACACCTTC.

The chain is built from TRBV7-9 and TRBJ1-1; D uncertain. V was shortened by 5 bases and J by 0 bases, with 10 bases between the two germline ends. Germline CDR1 and CDR2: SEHNR and FQNEAQ (reference sequence). This CDR3 is built from 14 residues. The chain's CDR3 is CASSPDSLNTEAFF. The DNA of the CDR3 is TGTGCCAGCAGCCCCGATTCACTGAACACTGAAGCTTTCTTT.

The rearrangement joins TRBV18 to TRBJ2-1; unclear D gene. The CDR3 sequence is 15 residues long. V lost 6 bases and J lost 3, with 15 bases in between. Germline CDR1 and CDR2: KGHSH and LQKENI. The CDR3 DNA sequence: TGTGCCAGCTCCCCCCCATCGGTCGACTACAATGAGCAGTTCTTC. As protein: CASSPPSVDYNEQFF.